The 27 T cell receptor beta chains below all came from one sample that was sequenced in a study of blood T cell repertoires in COVID-19. Sequencing was performed with immunoSEQ multiplex PCR; in TCRdb, only in-frame clones are kept and a portion is missing. The table shows 250,000 to 350,000 clones, with roughly 90% occurring only once. Input material: PBMCs or T cells enriched from blood (not recorded which). These receptors were obtained from a woman between 18 and 29 years old with acute COVID-19.

This chain uses TRBV28 with TRBJ2-7, with D maybe TRBD1 (6 bases). The CDR3 totals 13 residues. Germline V gene lookup returns CDR1 MDHEN and CDR2 SYDVKM. With 3 bases removed from V and 2 bases from J, the gap between germline ends came to 8 bases. The CDR3 DNA reads as TGTGCCAGCAGTTTTCAGGGGCCCTACGAGCAGTACTTC. Its protein is CASSFQGPYEQYF.

In nucleotides, the CDR3 is TGTGCCAGCAGCTTGGGCAGGGGATACAATGAGCAGTTCTTC. This codes for CASSLGRGYNEQFF. The chain carries TRBV7-2 and TRBJ2-1; D possibly corresponds to TRBD1 (6 bases). This CDR3 is 14 amino acids long. Trimming removed 3 bases from V and 4 bases from J, with 10 bases in between. Germline V gives CDR1 SGHTA, CDR2 FQGNSA. Variable domain in full (rest from reference TRBV7-2 and TRBJ2-1): GAGVSQSPSNKVTEKGKDVELRCDPISGHTALYWYRQSLGQGLEFLIYFQGNSAPDKSGLPSDRFSAERTGGSVSTLTIQRTQQEDSAVYLCASSLGRGYNEQFFGPGTRLTVL.

The CDR3 nucleotides read TGTGCCAGCACTACCACAGGGGGCGCGGTCTACGAGCAGTACTTC. Its translation: CASTTTGGAVYEQYF. The chain employs TRBV28 and TRBJ2-7, with TRBD1 matching 9 bases. CDR3 length: 15 amino acids. CDR1 MDHEN and CDR2 SYDVKM come from the germline V gene. The ends lost 7 bases at V and 3 bases at J; junction bases unmatched: 10.

A word on this clone: This specimen includes other DNA sequences encoding the same CDR3. The chain couples TRBV5-8 to TRBJ1-2, with TRBD1 matching 8 bases. J was trimmed by 4 bases and V by 4 bases; bases with no gene match: 3. The germline V gene has CDR1 SGHTS and CDR2 YDEGEE. The CDR3 is 13 residues long. CDR3 sequence: CASSPGQGYGYTF. Here the CDR3 DNA reads TGTGCCAGCAGCCCCGGACAGGGCTATGGCTACACCTTC.

Only one count was recorded for this clone. The chain links TRBV18 to TRBJ2-5; 7 nucleotides line up with TRBD2. J gave up 5 bases and V 1 base, and 7 bases lay outside the gene matches. There are 15 residues in the CDR3. Germline V lookup: CDR1 KGHSH, CDR2 LQKENI. This CDR3 reads CASSPRGRALETQYF. In DNA form, the CDR3 reads TGTGCCAGCTCACCACGTGGGAGGGCTTTGGAGACCCAGTACTTC. Using reference TRBV18 and TRBJ2-5 for the parts outside the CDR3, the full variable domain is NAGVMQNPRHLVRRRGQEARLRCSPMKGHSHVYWYRQLPEEGLKFMVYLQKENIIDESGMPKERFSAEFPKEGPSILRIQQVVRGDSAAYFCASSPRGRALETQYFGPGTRLLVL.

V is TRBV7-2 and J is TRBJ1-1; D gene ambiguous. Germline V gives CDR1 SGHTA, CDR2 FQGNSA. This CDR3 is 12 amino acids long. The V end lost 10 bases, the J end lost 1 base, and 10 bases lay between the germline ends. CDR3 protein: CATTYRNTEAFF. In nucleotides, the CDR3 is TGTGCCACCACGTATAGGAACACTGAAGCTTTCTTT.

This clone has a handful of counts. The J gene is TRBJ2-1, the V gene TRBV10-3, with TRBD2 matching over 16 bases. This CDR3 region has 15 residues. Losses at the gene ends were 10 bases for V and 8 bases for J; bases not matched to a gene: 8. Looked up from germline, CDR1 is ENHRY and CDR2 is SYGVKD. CDR3 DNA: TGTGCCACCGGGACTAGCGGGAGGGCGTTAGATGAGCAGTTCTTC. This gives the protein CATGTSGRALDEQFF.

The genes are TRBV4-1 and TRBJ2-5, with TRBD2 as a possible D gene (5 bases). V was pared by 3 bases and J by 5 bases, with 10 bases between. The CDR3 length is 13 residues. The V gene's germline CDR1 is MGHRA and CDR2 YSYEKL. Written as DNA, the CDR3 is TGCGCCAGCAGCCAGGGCACTAGGGAGACCCAGTACTTC. This translates into CASSQGTRETQYF.

The J gene is TRBJ2-7, the V gene TRBV19, with TRBD2 identical over 10 bases. With V trimmed by 3 bases and J by 1 base, 9 bases remained unmatched. The germline V gene encodes CDR1 LNHDA and CDR2 SQIVND (reference sequence). The CDR3 totals 17 residues. For the CDR3, the DNA is TGTGCCAGTAGTATTTTCGCTAGCGGGAGCGGGTCCTACGAGCAGTACTTC. This encodes CASSIFASGSGSYEQYF.

The chain employs TRBV5-1 and TRBJ2-3; 14 bases match TRBD2. Germline CDR1 reads SGHRS; CDR2 reads YFSETQ. The CDR3 consists of 17 residues. The V and J ends lost 4 bases and 2 bases, in that order; junction bases with no gene match: 6. The CDR3 region has the DNA TGCGCCAGCAGCCCAGGACTAGCGGGAGGTAACACAGATACGCAGTATTTT. It encodes CASSPGLAGGNTDTQYF.

This chain connects TRBV5-1 to TRBJ2-1, with a weak D call TRBD2 (5 bases). Germline CDR1 and CDR2: SGHRS and YFSETQ. This CDR3 is 16 amino acids long. Deletions cut 5 bases from V and 0 bases from J, with 15 bases between. DNA for the CDR3: TGCGCCAGCAGTGGCCTAGCCGACGCCTCCTACAATGAGCAGTTCTTC. Amino acid sequence: CASSGLADASYNEQFF.

The chain combines TRBV18 with TRBJ2-3; D perhaps matches TRBD2 (5 bases). This CDR3 region has 14 residues. Deletions cut 5 bases from V and 2 bases from J, with 11 bases between. CDR1 and CDR2 from the germline V gene are KGHSH and LQKENI. The CDR3 DNA reads as TGTGCCAGCTCAACGTCGACTACCACAGATACGCAGTATTTT. It specifies CASSTSTTTDTQYF.

The chain joins TRBV6-1 to TRBJ2-3, with D maybe TRBD1 (6 bases). The CDR3 loop spans 14 amino acids. The V gene lost 2 bases and the J gene lost 1 base, with 7 bases spanning the gap. Germline assignment: CDR1 MNHNS and CDR2 SASEGT. This CDR3 is CASSEHRGTDTQYF. The CDR3 coding sequence is TGTGCCAGCAGTGAACACAGGGGCACAGATACGCAGTATTTT.

The rearrangement uses TRBV5-1 and TRBJ1-5; a weak D match, TRBD1 (6 bases). V was trimmed by 0 bases and J by 4 bases, leaving 11 bases between them. Germline CDR1 is SGHRS and CDR2 is YFSETQ. The CDR3 runs to 15 residues. The CDR3 nucleotides read TGCGCCAGCAGCTTGGAGGGGGAAATGAATCAGCCCCAGCATTTT. Protein: CASSLEGEMNQPQHF.

V and J are TRBV11-2 and TRBJ2-3; the D is unclear. The germline V and J ends were trimmed by 2 bases and 4 bases, with 7 bases remaining between them. Germline values: CDR1 SGHAT, CDR2 FQNNGV. This CDR3 is built from 13 residues. The CDR3 DNA sequence: TGTGCCAGCAGCTTATCACCAGCAGATACGCAGTATTTT. It codes for CASSLSPADTQYF.

The rearrangement links TRBV19 to TRBJ2-7; 7 bases fit TRBD1. CDR1 is LNHDA, CDR2 SQIVND, per germline (reference sequence). The V segment lost 3 bases and the J segment 3 bases; nucleotides outside the gene matches: 8. CDR3 size: 15 residues. CDR3 protein: CASSMTQDRYYEQYF. The DNA for the CDR3 is TGTGCCAGTAGTATGACCCAGGACAGGTACTACGAGCAGTACTTC.

The CDR3 loop is CAWSVNSGYNEQFF. The CDR3, as DNA: TGTGCCTGGAGTGTAAATAGCGGATACAATGAGCAGTTCTTC. The J gene is TRBJ2-1, the V gene TRBV30; TRBD2 might be the D (6 bases). There are 14 residues in the CDR3. Trimming left V 0 bases short and J 4 bases short, with 10 bases between. In germline, CDR1 is GTSNPN, CDR2 SVGIG (reference sequence).

This chain connects TRBV9 to TRBJ1-1; D is unresolved. The CDR3 runs to 14 residues. Germline V gives CDR1 SGDLS, CDR2 YYNGEE. V was pared by 3 bases and J by 4 bases, with 13 bases between. CDR3 in amino acids: CASSAKTPVTEAFF. For the CDR3, the DNA is TGTGCCAGCAGCGCCAAAACACCCGTCACTGAAGCTTTCTTT.

This clone came up once. This chain connects TRBV6-1 to TRBJ2-7; D is ambiguous. The V gene's germline CDR1 is MNHNS and CDR2 SASEGT. The length of the CDR3 is 16 residues. Trimming cost V 3 bases and J 2 bases, with 17 bases left between them. DNA for the CDR3: TGTGCCAGCAGTGAGACCATCTATACTAACACCTACGAGCAGTACTTC. Residues: CASSETIYTNTYEQYF.

The chain uses TRBV18 and TRBJ2-7; 9 positions agree with TRBD1. Trimming at V came to 2 bases and at J to 3 bases, leaving 8 bases not matched to a gene. There are 16 residues in the CDR3. Germline V gene data show CDR1 as KGHSH and CDR2 as LQKENI. This chain's CDR3 is CASSPDAGQGYYEQYF. CDR3 DNA sequence: TGTGCCAGCTCACCAGATGCCGGACAGGGGTACTACGAGCAGTACTTC. Full variable domain (rest looked up from reference TRBV18 and TRBJ2-7): NAGVMQNPRHLVRRRGQEARLRCSPMKGHSHVYWYRQLPEEGLKFMVYLQKENIIDESGMPKERFSAEFPKEGPSILRIQQVVRGDSAAYFCASSPDAGQGYYEQYFGPGTRLTVT.

The chain joins TRBV2 to TRBJ1-1, with 9 positions matching TRBD1. The CDR3 has 16 residues. The germline V gene encodes CDR1 SNHLY and CDR2 FYNNEI. The V segment lost 6 bases and the J segment 1 base; nucleotides outside the gene matches: 9. CDR3 coding DNA: TGTGCCAGCAGGGAACAGGGGGCTTTTAGGAACACTGAAGCTTTCTTT. Its protein is CASREQGAFRNTEAFF.

This clone has a single count. The chain is built from TRBV29-1 and TRBJ1-2; the D gene is possibly TRBD1 (6 bases). This CDR3 is 13 amino acids long. Trimming shortened V by 3 bases and J by 2 bases, and 10 bases separated the two germline ends. Germline assignment: CDR1 SQVTM and CDR2 ANQGSEA. As DNA, the CDR3 is TGCAGCGTTGACCAGGGGCCCAACTATGGCTACACCTTC. Its translation is CSVDQGPNYGYTF.

The V and J genes are TRBV29-1 and TRBJ2-7, with 9 bases that match TRBD1. Germline V gene data show CDR1 as SQVTM and CDR2 as ANQGSEA. The V and J ends lost 6 bases and 6 bases, in that order; junction bases with no gene match: 12. The CDR3 is 14 amino acids. The CDR3 is CSVGGRDRVVEQYF. The CDR3 DNA reads as TGCAGCGTGGGTGGTCGGGACAGGGTCGTCGAGCAGTACTTC.

The chain links TRBV29-1 to TRBJ2-1, with TRBD2 as a possible D gene (5 bases). V was clipped by 4 bases and J by 7 bases, with 11 bases between them. This CDR3 contains 12 residues. Germline V gene sequence: CDR1 SQVTM, CDR2 ANQGSEA. This CDR3 is CSVVTTWNEQFF. The CDR3 DNA follows: TGCAGCGTTGTGACTACCTGGAATGAGCAGTTCTTC.

This rearrangement joins TRBV11-2 to TRBJ1-1; no definite D call. The CDR3 is made up of 12 amino acids. Germline CDR1 SGHAT, CDR2 FQNNGV. V shed 0 bases and J shed 11 bases, with 10 bases lying between them. For the CDR3, the DNA is TGTGCCAGCAGCTTAGACGGGATACCCGCTTTCTTT. It yields the protein CASSLDGIPAFF.

V usage is TRBV9 and J usage is TRBJ2-7; 9 bases line up with TRBD2. There are 14 residues in the CDR3. V gave up 0 bases and J gave up 12 bases; unmatched junction bases: 10. Per germline, CDR1 SGDLS and CDR2 YYNGEE. CDR3 loop: CASSVDLAGTYRYF. CDR3 DNA sequence: TGTGCCAGCAGCGTAGACCTAGCGGGGACATACCGGTACTTC.

This chain joins TRBV7-8 and TRBJ2-5; D call uncertain. This CDR3 is 14 amino acids long. CDR1 is SGHVS and CDR2 is FQNEAQ in the germline V gene. V was pared by 2 bases and J by 1 base, with 8 bases between. The DNA of the CDR3 is TGTGCCAGCAGCTTACCAGTCCCCCAAGAGACCCAGTACTTC. Translation: CASSLPVPQETQYF.